What follows are 20 T cell receptor beta chains derived from one specimen sequenced in a study of OX40 agonist ivuxolimab in advanced cancers. Profiled with immunoSEQ multiplex PCR; TCRdb holds only in-frame clones, not every one. The table includes roughly 22,000 clones, 86% detected once. Sample: CD4+ or CD8+ T cells sorted from blood, taken in a trial of the OX40 agonist ivuxolimab. These receptors were collected from an adult with an advanced solid tumor such as melanoma, head and neck, liver or kidney cancer.

This clone was picked up one time. V usage is TRBV13 and J usage is TRBJ2-7; no clear D. Trimming took off 2 bases at V and 4 bases at J, with 6 bases between the two ends. Germline V CDR1 and CDR2: PRHDT, FYEKMQ (reference sequence). The CDR3 extends over 12 amino acids. The CDR3 protein is CASSLMGYEQYF. CDR3 nucleotide sequence: TGTGCCAGCAGCTTAATGGGGTACGAGCAGTACTTC.

V usage is TRBV2 and J usage is TRBJ1-5, with a weak D call TRBD1 (6 bases). CDR3 length equals 16 residues. The V end lost 6 bases, the J end lost 0 bases, and 15 bases lay between the germline ends. Germline CDR1 is SNHLY and CDR2 is FYNNEI. Here the CDR3 reads CASRSDRPLSNQPQHF. In nucleotides, the CDR3 is TGTGCCAGCAGATCGGACAGACCCCTTAGCAATCAGCCCCAGCATTTT. Filled out from reference TRBV2 and TRBJ1-5, the complete variable domain reads EPEVTQTPSHQVTQMGQEVILRCVPISNHLYFYWYRQILGQKVEFLVSFYNNEISEKSEIFDDQFSVERPDGSNFTLKIRSTKLEDSAMYFCASRSDRPLSNQPQHFGDGTRLSIL.

This rearrangement joins TRBV28 to TRBJ2-2, with 9 bases fitting TRBD2. This CDR3 contains 19 residues. The germline gives CDR1 MDHEN, CDR2 SYDVKM. V dropped 2 bases and J dropped 4; count of bases not matched to a gene: 14. CDR3 region: CASSLRLARLAGITGELFF. CDR3 DNA sequence: TGTGCCAGCAGTTTACGTCTCGCGCGTCTAGCGGGAATCACCGGGGAGCTGTTTTTT. The full variable domain, completed using reference TRBV28 and TRBJ2-2, is DVKVTQSSRYLVKRTGEKVFLECVQDMDHENMFWYRQDPGLGLRLIYFSYDVKMKEKGDIPEGYSVSREKKERFSLILESASTNQTSMYLCASSLRLARLAGITGELFFGEGSRLTVL.

The chain joins TRBV7-9 to TRBJ2-1; TRBD2 agrees at 7 bases. Trimming cost V 5 bases and J 1 base; bases outside gene matches: 11. Germline CDR1 is SEHNR and CDR2 is FQNEAQ (reference sequence). The CDR3 totals 17 residues. CDR3 nucleotide sequence: TGTGCCAGCAGCCCACCGGGACTACAGATTTCCTACAATGAGCAGTTCTTC. This encodes CASSPPGLQISYNEQFF.

The chain couples TRBV13 to TRBJ1-1; D gene uncertain. Trimming cost V 5 bases and J 1 base, with 11 bases left between them. CDR3 length: 14 residues. Germline lookup yields CDR1 PRHDT and CDR2 FYEKMQ (reference sequence). The CDR3 sequence: CASSPLAPNTEAFF. CDR3 in DNA: TGTGCCAGCAGCCCCTTGGCCCCGAACACTGAAGCTTTCTTT.

The chain carries TRBV12-5 and TRBJ2-7, with D unresolved. The V gene lost 3 bases and the J gene lost 3 bases, with 9 bases spanning the gap. In germline, CDR1 is LGHNT, CDR2 FRNRAP. This CDR3 spans 13 amino acids. Here the CDR3 DNA reads TGTGCTAGTGGTTTACCACAGAACTACGAGCAGTACTTC. Encoded protein: CASGLPQNYEQYF.

The V gene is TRBV11-3, the J gene TRBJ1-1; D is possibly TRBD1 (5 bases). Deletions cut 1 base from V and 2 bases from J, with 14 bases between. This CDR3 region has 16 residues. Germline lookup yields CDR1 SGHNT and CDR2 YENEEA. This CDR3 is CASSLVGGQGNTEAFF. CDR3 DNA sequence: TGTGCCAGCAGCTTAGTTGGCGGTCAGGGAAACACTGAAGCTTTCTTT.

This clone showed up just once. The V call is TRBV27, the J call TRBJ2-3; no firm D call. The CDR3 has 15 residues. Trimming pared 3 bases from V and 2 bases from J, leaving 12 bases between. Looked up from germline, CDR1 is MNHEY and CDR2 is SMNVEV (reference sequence). The CDR3 sequence: CASSLDNAFTDTQYF. CDR3 DNA sequence: TGTGCCAGCAGTTTGGATAATGCCTTCACAGATACGCAGTATTTT.

The rearrangement uses TRBV13 and TRBJ2-7, with 7 bases matching TRBD1. The CDR3 is made up of 14 amino acids. Germline CDR1 reads PRHDT; CDR2 reads FYEKMQ (reference sequence). The V segment lost 5 bases and the J segment 3 bases; nucleotides outside the gene matches: 7. The CDR3 DNA reads as TGTGCCAGCAGCGTTGGGACAGATTACTACGAGCAGTACTTC. This codes for CASSVGTDYYEQYF.

The chain recombines TRBV25-1 with TRBJ2-7, with D possibly being TRBD1 (6 bases). V was cut by 10 bases and J by 9 bases, with 25 bases left in between. CDR1 is MGHDK, CDR2 SYGVNS, per germline. This CDR3 region has 14 residues. The CDR3 loop is CATRSTGTYFGQYF. CDR3 in DNA: TGTGCCACCCGAAGTACCGGGACATACTTCGGGCAGTACTTC.

This clone has just one count. The J gene is TRBJ2-7, the V gene TRBV6-1, with no clear D. This CDR3 spans 13 amino acids. V was clipped by 4 bases and J by 4 bases, with 11 bases between them. Germline assignment: CDR1 MNHNS and CDR2 SASEGT. The chain's CDR3 is CASSGSRRYEQYF. The CDR3, as DNA: TGTGCCAGCAGTGGGAGTAGGAGATACGAGCAGTACTTC.

The V and J genes are TRBV30 and TRBJ2-1, with 8 bases identical to TRBD1. Trimming at V came to 5 bases and at J to 2 bases, leaving 5 bases not matched to a gene. The CDR3 covers 14 residues. Germline V CDR1 and CDR2: GTSNPN, SVGIG (reference sequence). CDR3 in DNA: TGTGCCTGGTCGACAGGGGTAGCCTACAATGAGCAGTTCTTC. Its translation is CAWSTGVAYNEQFF.

This CDR3 is CASGSARMNTEAFF. As DNA, the CDR3 is TGTGCTAGTGGATCGGCAAGAATGAACACTGAAGCTTTCTTT. The chain combines TRBV12-5 with TRBJ1-1; D is unresolved. The CDR3 covers 14 residues. With 6 bases removed from V and 0 bases from J, the gap between germline ends came to 11 bases. Germline values: CDR1 LGHNT, CDR2 FRNRAP.

This chain joins TRBV28 and TRBJ2-1, with 8 bases that match TRBD1. Germline CDR1 is MDHEN and CDR2 is SYDVKM. Losses at the gene ends were 5 bases for V and 4 bases for J; bases not matched to a gene: 4. The CDR3 spans 14 residues. The CDR3 region is CASSLGTGYNEQFF. For the CDR3, the DNA is TGTGCCAGCAGTCTCGGGACAGGTTACAATGAGCAGTTCTTC.

This clone turned up a few times. A junction end diverges from the germline sequence, so it may reflect a read error. The chain couples TRBV11-3 to TRBJ1-2; no firm D call. The CDR3 is 12 amino acids. Per germline, CDR1 SGHNT and CDR2 YENEEA. The CDR3 nucleotides read TGTGCCAGCAGCTTCGTAGACACTAGTATCTCCTTC. Residues: CASSFVDTSISF.

This chain joins TRBV28 and TRBJ2-1; 8 bases are a match to TRBD2. This CDR3 is 13 amino acids long. Losses at the gene ends were 4 bases for V and 9 bases for J; bases not matched to a gene: 5. CDR1 is MDHEN, CDR2 SYDVKM, per germline. The CDR3 nucleotides are TGTGCCAGCAGTTGGCGGGAGGTAGGTGAGCAGTTCTTC. It specifies CASSWREVGEQFF.

The V and J genes are TRBV28 and TRBJ2-7; D gene unclear. V was pared by 5 bases and J by 2 bases, with 4 bases between. Per germline, CDR1 MDHEN and CDR2 SYDVKM. The CDR3 extends over 11 amino acids. CDR3 sequence (DNA): TGTGCCAGCAGTCCCGCCTACGAGCAGTACTTC. Residues: CASSPAYEQYF.

The rearrangement links TRBV19 to TRBJ2-7, with 9 bases lining up with TRBD2. The V gene end was trimmed by 0 bases and the J gene end by 6 bases; junction bases not matched to a gene: 6. The CDR3 totals 15 residues. Germline CDR1 LNHDA, CDR2 SQIVND (reference sequence). The CDR3, as DNA: TGTGCCAGTAGTATAGAAGTGGGACTAGCATCCGAGCAGTACTTC. It codes for CASSIEVGLASEQYF.

By sample fraction, this clone is large. The chain joins TRBV19 to TRBJ2-5, with D possibly being TRBD2 (6 bases). The CDR3 totals 14 residues. Per germline, CDR1 LNHDA and CDR2 SQIVND (reference sequence). Trimming took off 4 bases at V and 5 bases at J, with 14 bases between the two ends. The CDR3 nucleotides are TGTGCCAGTAGTAGGTGGGAGGAGCGGGAGACCCAGTACTTC. Protein product: CASSRWEERETQYF.

V gene TRBV5-5 combines with J gene TRBJ2-7; 9 nucleotides line up with TRBD1. This CDR3 spans 13 amino acids. CDR1 and CDR2 from the germline V gene are SGHKS and YYEKEE (reference sequence). Trimming cost V 3 bases and J 4 bases; bases outside gene matches: 2. The CDR3 DNA is TGTGCCAGCAGCTGGGACAGGGCGTACGAGCAGTACTTC. Amino acids: CASSWDRAYEQYF.